This is a list of T cell receptor beta chains from one sample in a study of tumor T cells in aggressive B-cell lymphoma. The data were produced by immunoSEQ multiplex PCR, yet TCRdb's version contains in-frame clones alone and is incomplete. The sample lists a few thousand clones; about 85% were seen once. Sequencing was carried out using tumor tissue. The receptors here all came from an adult with diffuse large B cell lymphoma. CDR3s include the opening cysteine and the closing phenylalanine or tryptophan. A D gene is named only where the DNA matches it firmly. Size is stated for part of the rows, as once, few or many counts, or as a class when the clone is expanded.

>TRBJ1-5|.|TRBV7-2|.
CASSLDSGDGPQHF
TGTGCCAGCAGCTTGGACAGTGGGGATGGGCCCCAGCATTTT
>TRBJ2-5|TRBD2|TRBV5-4|few
CASSLPGGPGETQYF
TGTGCCAGCAGCCTACCGGGGGGGCCTGGGGAGACCCAGTACTTC
>TRBJ2-7|TRBD2|TRBV27|.
CASSFSGGLFKGEQYF
TGTGCCAGCAGTTTTAGCGGGGGGCTGTTCAAGGGAGAGCAGTACTTC
>TRBJ2-7|.|TRBV12-5|.
CASGQQDSYEQYF
TGTGCTAGTGGCCAACAGGACTCCTACGAGCAGTACTTC
>TRBJ2-4|TRBD1|TRBV7-6|.
CASSSGQLAKNIQYF
TGTGCCAGCAGCTCGGGACAGCTAGCCAAAAACATTCAGTACTTC
>TRBJ2-5|.|TRBV6-6|.
CASSNRGGGEPQYF
TGTGCCAGCAGTAACAGGGGGGGTGGGGAACCCCAGTACTTC
>TRBJ1-1|.|TRBV5-6|.
CASSLAMTGHAFF
TGTGCCAGCAGCTTGGCCATGACAGGTCATGCTTTCTTT
>TRBJ2-2|.|TRBV5-1|.
CASSALQGIGELFF
TGCGCCAGCAGCGCTCTACAGGGAATCGGGGAGCTGTTTTTT
>TRBJ1-2|TRBD1|TRBV5-1|.
CASSSGQGARGYTF
TGCGCCAGCAGCTCTGGACAGGGGGCGCGAGGCTACACCTTC
>TRBJ2-3|TRBD2|TRBV7-6|.
CASSRGGSEQYF
TGTGCCAGCAGCCGCGGGGGATCCGAGCAGTATTTT
>TRBJ1-6|TRBD1|TRBV19|.
CASSTSGQRLYNSPLHF
TGTGCCAGTAGTACTTCGGGACAGCGCCTCTATAATTCACCCCTCCACTTT
>TRBJ1-1|.|TRBV7-8|.
CASSRDTSTEAFF
TGTGCCAGCAGCCGCGACACGAGCACTGAAGCTTTCTTT
>TRBJ2-3|.|TRBV1|once
CTSSQDRSGGVRDTQYF
TGCACCAGCAGCCAAGATCGGTCGGGGGGGGTTAGAGATACGCAGTATTTT
>TRBJ2-1|.|TRBV6-5|.
CASSQQGTYNEQFF
TGTGCCAGCAGCCAACAGGGAACCTACAATGAGCAGTTCTTC
>TRBJ2-5|.|TRBV10-3|.
CAISGGREETQYF
TGTGCCATCAGTGGGGGGCGCGAGGAGACCCAGTACTTC
>TRBJ2-7|.|TRBV21-1|.
CASSIDKNKVHEQYF
TGTGCCAGCAGCATAGACAAGAACAAAGTCCACGAGCAGTACTTC
>TRBJ2-3|.|TRBV5-1|.
CASSEDSGVQYF
TGCGCCAGCAGTGAGGACTCCGGAGTGCAGTATTTT
>TRBJ1-1|TRBD1|TRBV19|few
CASKQGAGNTEAFF
TGTGCCAGTAAACAGGGGGCTGGGAACACTGAAGCTTTCTTT
>TRBJ2-1|TRBD2|TRBV7-9|once
CASSPPGGEQFF
TGTGCCAGCAGCCCCCCGGGAGGGGAGCAGTTCTTC
>TRBJ1-1|.|TRBV7-8|.
CASSRSGRVHPNTEAFF
TGTGCCAGCAGCAGGTCCGGCAGGGTCCACCCGAACACTGAAGCTTTCTTT
>TRBJ1-2|.|TRBV15|.
CATFGGQSYGYTF
TGTGCCACCTTCGGAGGGCAAAGCTATGGCTACACCTTC
>TRBJ1-4|.|TRBV19|.
CASRWAQGTEKLFF
TGTGCCAGTAGATGGGCTCAGGGAACCGAAAAACTGTTTTTT
>TRBJ2-2|.|TRBV5-6|.
CASSEGTMAGELFF
TGTGCCAGCAGCGAGGGGACAATGGCCGGGGAGCTGTTTTTT
>TRBJ2-7|.|TRBV29-1|.
CSVGGLRGSYEQYF
TGCAGCGTTGGCGGCTTGCGGGGAAGCTACGAGCAGTACTTC
>TRBJ2-7|TRBD1|TRBV5-4|.
CASSFQGANEQYF
TGTGCCAGCAGCTTTCAGGGGGCCAACGAGCAGTACTTC
>TRBJ2-2|TRBD1|TRBV12-5|.
CASGLVLGTGATGELFF
TGTGCTAGTGGTTTGGTCCTCGGGACAGGGGCGACCGGGGAGCTGTTTTTT
>TRBJ1-6|.|TRBV4-2|.
CASSQEAFGGSPLHF
TGTGCCAGCAGCCAAGAGGCGTTCGGCGGTTCACCCCTCCACTTT
>TRBJ1-4|TRBD1|TRBV6-1|.
CASSEDGRGPEKLFF
TGTGCCAGCAGTGAAGACGGCAGGGGGCCTGAAAAACTGTTTTTT
>TRBJ2-4|.|TRBV27|once
CASSLRQTKNIQYF
TGTGCCAGCAGTTTGAGACAGACCAAAAACATTCAGTACTTC
>TRBJ1-1|.|TRBV5-1|.
CASSLGQLFTEAFF
TGCGCCAGCAGCTTGGGACAGCTATTCACTGAAGCTTTCTTT
>TRBJ2-1|TRBD2|TRBV11-2|.
CASSSLGSGATKQFF
TGTGCCAGCAGCTCCCTTGGTAGCGGGGCAACAAAGCAGTTCTTC
>TRBJ1-2|.|TRBV6-5|.
CASSRPTGLSGGYTF
TGTGCCAGCAGTCGACCGACAGGTCTGTCGGGCGGCTACACCTTC
>TRBJ2-3|.|TRBV4-2|.
CASSPTRGGAGTDTQYF
TGTGCCAGCAGCCCCACTCGAGGGGGGGCAGGCACAGATACGCAGTATTTT
>TRBJ2-1|.|TRBV29-1|.
CSVEEGGSYNEQFF
TGCAGCGTTGAAGAGGGGGGCTCCTACAATGAGCAGTTCTTC
>TRBJ1-6|.|TRBV7-2|.
CASSQGALGSPLHF
TGTGCCAGCAGCCAAGGGGCCTTGGGGTCACCCCTCCACTTT
>TRBJ1-5|.|TRBV4-3|.
CASSQGTGQPQHF
TGCGCCAGCAGCCAGGGCACGGGACAGCCCCAGCATTTT
>TRBJ2-5|.|TRBV20-1|.
CSAAQETQYF
TGCAGTGCCGCGCAAGAGACCCAGTACTTC
>TRBJ1-5|.|TRBV14|few
CASSRAGSNQPQHF
TGTGCCAGCAGCCGAGCCGGGAGCAATCAGCCCCAGCATTTT
>TRBJ2-1|TRBD2|TRBV12-5|.
CASAAIAGINEQFF
TGTGCTAGTGCCGCCATAGCGGGGATCAATGAGCAGTTCTTC
>TRBJ2-3|TRBD1|TRBV13|.
CASSDPGQGRTDTQYF
TGTGCCAGCAGCGACCCGGGACAGGGCAGGACAGATACGCAGTATTTT
>TRBJ2-5|TRBD2|TRBV7-7|.
CVSSPLAGGYQETQYF
TGTGTCAGCAGCCCGCTTGCGGGGGGGTATCAAGAGACCCAGTACTTC
>TRBJ2-1|TRBD2|TRBV29-1|.
CSVDGLAGVYNEQFF
TGCAGCGTTGACGGACTAGCGGGGGTATACAATGAGCAGTTCTTC
>TRBJ1-2|TRBD1|TRBV25-1|.
CASRTPGQGHGYTF
TGTGCCAGCAGAACGCCGGGACAGGGGCATGGCTACACCTTC
>TRBJ1-2|.|TRBV7-2|.
CASSLGGTVTNYGYTF
TGTGCCAGCAGCTTAGGAGGGACTGTGACTAACTATGGCTACACCTTC
>TRBJ1-1|TRBD1|TRBV15|.
CATSREGQGREAFF
TGTGCCACCAGCAGAGAGGGACAGGGGCGTGAAGCTTTCTTT
>TRBJ1-1|TRBD1|TRBV9|.
CASSPRPGQGVVGTEAFF
TGTGCCAGCAGCCCCCGACCGGGACAGGGGGTAGTAGGCACTGAAGCTTTCTTT
>TRBJ1-5|.|TRBV6-1|.
CASSENRYQPQHF
TGTGCCAGCAGTGAAAACCGGTATCAGCCCCAGCATTTT
>TRBJ2-3|TRBD1|TRBV5-1|.
CASSPGQARGTQYF
TGCGCCAGCAGCCCCGGACAGGCCCGGGGTACGCAGTATTTT
>TRBJ1-1|TRBD1|TRBV6-5|.
CASSQTHRGLGWAFF
TGTGCCAGCAGTCAGACCCACAGGGGGCTTGGATGGGCTTTCTTT
>TRBJ2-7|TRBD1|TRBV5-1|.
CASTRGQGPYEQYF
TGCGCCAGCACCCGAGGACAGGGACCCTACGAGCAGTACTTC
>TRBJ2-2|.|TRBV12-1|.
CASSFGQNPANTGELFF
TGTGCCAGCAGCTTTGGACAGAATCCCGCGAACACCGGGGAGCTGTTTTTT